Following are 19 T cell receptor beta chains from one sample sequenced in a study of control samples from healthy donors and cancer patients. Clones were read by immunoSEQ multiplex PCR, and TCRdb kept only the in-frame ones, dropping some. The sample records 95,000 to 150,000 clones, approximately 89% being singletons. Material: blood. Source of these receptors: a woman between 18 and 29 years old in good health.

CDR3 amino acids: CASSLDATANYGYTF. CDR3 sequence (DNA): TGTGCCAGCAGCTTAGACGCGACTGCTAACTATGGCTACACCTTC. This chain uses TRBV7-2 with TRBJ1-2; no definite D call. Per the germline V gene, CDR1 is SGHTA and CDR2 is FQGNSA. Trimming pared 1 base from V and 0 bases from J, leaving 9 bases between. This CDR3 is built from 15 residues.

The rearrangement uses TRBV30 and TRBJ1-5, with 10 nucleotides matching TRBD1. The CDR3 is 15 amino acids. CDR1 GTSNPN and CDR2 SVGIG come from the germline V gene (reference sequence). V lost 3 bases and J lost 4; bases outside the gene matches: 6. In nucleotides, the CDR3 is TGTGCCTGGAGCCTTCGGACAGGGGGGAATCAGCCCCAGCATTTT. It codes for CAWSLRTGGNQPQHF. The whole variable domain, remainder taken from reference TRBV30 and TRBJ1-5, is SQTIHQWPATLVQPVGSPLSLECTVEGTSNPNLYWYRQAAGRGLQLLFYSVGIGQISSEVPQNLSASRPQDRQFILSSKKLLLSDSGFYLCAWSLRTGGNQPQHFGDGTRLSIL.

V is TRBV7-9 and J is TRBJ1-6; D is undetermined. The CDR3 spans 14 residues. V lost 4 bases, J lost 8 bases, and 12 bases lay in between. CDR1 SEHNR and CDR2 FQNEAQ come from the germline V gene (reference sequence). CDR3 in DNA: TGTGCCAGCAGCTCTTCGGGGTCGCATTCACCCCTCCACTTT. Its protein is CASSSSGSHSPLHF.

The gene calls are TRBV4-3 and TRBJ2-1, with D possibly matching TRBD2 (5 bases). Trimming took off 0 bases at V and 7 bases at J, with 22 bases between the two ends. This CDR3 spans 18 amino acids. CDR1 is LGHNA, CDR2 YSLEER, per germline. The CDR3 DNA reads TGCGCCAGCAGCCAAGAAATGAGCCTAGCCGGGCATAAAAATGAGCAGTTCTTC. As protein: CASSQEMSLAGHKNEQFF.

This clone was counted between two and nine times. The rearrangement joins TRBV14 to TRBJ1-6; D unclear. Germline CDR1 SGHDN, CDR2 FVKESK. The CDR3 is 16 residues long. Trimming removed 0 bases from V and 4 bases from J, with 10 bases in between. The CDR3 sequence: CASSQEGYLYNSPLHF. In nucleotides, the CDR3 is TGTGCCAGCAGCCAAGAGGGATACCTATATAATTCACCCCTCCACTTT.

The CDR3 DNA follows: TGTGCCAGCAGTGAAGCACCGATAGGTTGGGTTTTCCGCGAGACCCAGTACTTC. As protein: CASSEAPIGWVFRETQYF. The V and J genes are TRBV2 and TRBJ2-5; D is ambiguous. CDR1 and CDR2 from the germline V gene are SNHLY and FYNNEI. V was clipped by 0 bases and J by 5 bases, with 22 bases between them. The CDR3 contains 18 residues.

This chain uses TRBV9 with TRBJ1-2; possibly TRBD1 for D (5 bases). The V gene's germline CDR1 is SGDLS and CDR2 YYNGEE. The length of the CDR3 is 15 residues. V lost 0 bases and J lost 2, with 11 bases in between. CDR3 region: CASSVGRGPNYGYTF. The DNA for the CDR3 is TGTGCCAGCAGCGTAGGAAGGGGTCCGAACTATGGCTACACCTTC. Looking up the rest from reference TRBV9 and TRBJ1-2 gives the full variable domain: DSGVTQTPKHLITATGQRVTLRCSPRSGDLSVYWYQQSLDQGLQFLIQYYNGEERAKGNILERFSAQQFPDLHSELNLSSLELGDSALYFCASSVGRGPNYGYTFGSGTRLTVV.

The V call is TRBV5-1, the J call TRBJ2-3, with TRBD2 identical over 12 bases. The CDR3 has 15 amino acids. V shed 6 bases and J 1 base; nucleotides not matched to a gene: 3. Germline CDR1 reads SGHRS; CDR2 reads YFSETQ. The CDR3 DNA reads TGCGCCAGCAAGAGACTAGCGGGGGGCACAGATACGCAGTATTTT. It encodes CASKRLAGGTDTQYF.

This clone has just one count. V usage is TRBV5-1 and J usage is TRBJ2-7; D uncertain. This CDR3 comprises 15 residues. V was shortened by 0 bases and J by 0 bases, with 10 bases between the two germline ends. Germline V gives CDR1 SGHRS, CDR2 YFSETQ. This CDR3 reads CASSLDVSSSYEQYF. CDR3 DNA: TGCGCCAGCAGCTTGGATGTCTCGAGCTCCTACGAGCAGTACTTC.

This chain links TRBV2 with TRBJ1-4, with a tentative D call TRBD1 (6 bases). Germline lookup yields CDR1 SNHLY and CDR2 FYNNEI. Trimming removed 8 bases from V and 6 bases from J, with 16 bases in between. This CDR3 is 14 amino acids long. Here the CDR3 reads CASGQGGGYEKLFF. Written as DNA, the CDR3 is TGTGCCAGCGGTCAAGGGGGGGGCTATGAAAAACTGTTTTTT.

The V call is TRBV7-2, the J call TRBJ2-2; tentative D call: TRBD1 (6 bases). The CDR3 loop spans 14 amino acids. V lost 1 base and J 8 bases, leaving 11 bases between the germline ends. The V gene's germline CDR1 is SGHTA and CDR2 FQGNSA. The CDR3 loop is CASSLVTGRGELFF. The CDR3 DNA follows: TGTGCCAGCAGCTTAGTAACAGGGAGAGGGGAGCTGTTTTTT.

The V and J genes are TRBV3-1 (or the pseudogene TRBV3-2) and TRBJ1-6, with D possibly TRBD1 on 5 matching bases. This CDR3 spans 17 amino acids. Germline V CDR1 and CDR2: LGHDT, YNNKEL (reference sequence). Trimming took off 0 bases at V and 7 bases at J, with 16 bases between the two ends. This CDR3 reads CASSQDLGRYGNSPLHF. CDR3 nucleotide sequence: TGTGCCAGCAGCCAAGATCTGGGGCGCTACGGGAATTCACCCCTCCACTTT.

The rearrangement links TRBV5-4 to TRBJ1-4; tentatively, D is TRBD1 (5 bases). Germline CDR1 and CDR2: SGHNT and YYREEE (reference sequence). The CDR3 runs to 16 residues. V shed 5 bases and J shed 0 bases, with 14 bases lying between them. CDR3 nucleotide sequence: TGTGCCAGCAGTGACAGCCCCCTTGCAACTAATGAAAAACTGTTTTTT. It yields the protein CASSDSPLATNEKLFF.

The V gene is TRBV7-3, the J gene TRBJ2-7; 7 nucleotides agree with TRBD1. The J segment lost 3 bases and the V segment lost 5 bases, leaving 7 bases of the junction unmatched. This CDR3 region has 14 residues. Germline V gene lookup returns CDR1 SGHTA and CDR2 FQGTGA. CDR3 coding DNA: TGTGCCAGCAGCCCGACCCGGGACAGCTACGAGCAGTACTTC. This encodes CASSPTRDSYEQYF.

The V call is TRBV4-3, the J call TRBJ2-7; D is unresolved. Per the germline V gene, CDR1 is LGHNA and CDR2 is YSLEER. The CDR3 sequence is 15 residues long. V was pared by 0 bases and J by 4 bases, with 13 bases between. CDR3 sequence reads: CASSQDNHGSYEQYF. The CDR3 DNA reads TGCGCCAGCAGCCAAGATAACCACGGCTCTTACGAGCAGTACTTC.

The chain employs TRBV6-2 or TRBV6-3 and TRBJ2-4, with 8 bases fitting TRBD1. Per the germline V gene, CDR1 is MNHEY and CDR2 is SVGEGT. CDR3 size: 16 residues. After removal of 7 bases from V and 3 bases from J, the junction contained 11 bases not matched to a gene. CDR3 nucleotide sequence: TGTGCCAGCAACCCCCCCAGGGGGCAAGGCAAAAACATTCAGTACTTC. Amino acid sequence: CASNPPRGQGKNIQYF.

The chain couples TRBV11-2 to TRBJ2-3; D perhaps matches TRBD1 (5 bases). Trimming stripped 1 base from V and 6 bases from J, with 17 bases between. The CDR3 length is 16 residues. CDR1 is SGHAT and CDR2 is FQNNGV in the germline V gene. The CDR3 nucleotides read TGTGCCAGCAGCTTAGGTTCGGGTAGGGGTATCGATACGCAGTATTTT. Residues: CASSLGSGRGIDTQYF. The full variable domain, rest sourced from reference TRBV11-2 and TRBJ2-3, is EAGVAQSPRYKIIEKRQSVAFWCNPISGHATLYWYQQILGQGPKLLIQFQNNGVVDDSQLPKDRFSAERLKGVDSTLKIQPAKLEDSAVYLCASSLGSGRGIDTQYFGPGTRLTVL.

To note about this clone: Distinct nucleotide sequences in the sample also encode this CDR3. This chain uses TRBV28 with TRBJ2-5; 10 positions match TRBD1. The V gene end was trimmed by 5 bases and the J gene end by 4 bases; junction bases not matched to a gene: 4. Germline assignment: CDR1 MDHEN and CDR2 SYDVKM. CDR3 length: 14 residues. The CDR3 DNA reads as TGTGCCAGCAGTCAAGACAGGGGGCGAGAGACCCAGTACTTC. Its protein is CASSQDRGRETQYF.

This chain connects TRBV2 to TRBJ1-1, with TRBD1 identical over 8 bases. The CDR3 sequence is 14 residues long. The junction had 4 bases not matched to a gene; V was cut back by 3 bases and J by 4 bases. Germline CDR1 reads SNHLY; CDR2 reads FYNNEI. The CDR3 nucleotides are TGTGCCAGCAGTGAGCGGACAGGGACCACTGAAGCTTTCTTT. It is translated as CASSERTGTTEAFF.